This is a list of T cell receptor beta chains from one sample in a study of T cells in Graves' hyperthyroidism and ophthalmopathy. In TCRdb, the multiplex PCR reads were re-called with MiXCR into one record per CDR3 protein. The profile shows roughly 660,000 distinct CDR3 sequences, 15% to 20% of them singletons. Sequences were obtained from blood. These receptors were collected from a man in his fifties or sixties with Graves' hyperthyroidism. The CDR3 runs from the conserved cysteine through the conserved F or W. Each record gives: D gene, clone size, V gene, J gene, CDR3 DNA, CDR3 protein. The D gene is left open where the match is weak. Only some rows state a clone size, as once, few, many or a class for expanded clones.

-	-	TRBV25-1	TRBJ2-2	TGTGCCAGCAGTGAATATGAACAGGCAACCGGGGAGCTGTTTTTT	CASSEYEQATGELFF
-	many	TRBV7-6	TRBJ1-1	TGTGCCAGCAGCTTAAGACGGGACTCGACTGAAGCTTTCTTT	CASSLRRDSTEAFF
-	few	TRBV12-3/TRBV12-4	TRBJ2-1	TGTGCCAGCAGTTTGAGAGGGGATGGCGTGTTGGGTAAGACAATGAAGCAGTTCTTC	CASSLRGDGVLGKTMKQFF
-	many	TRBV7-8	TRBJ1-1	TGTGCCAGCAGCTTTGGACGAATGAACACTGAAGCTTTCTTT	CASSFGRMNTEAFF
-	many	TRBV27	TRBJ1-2	TGTGCCAGCAGATTAGGGAACTATGGCTACACCTTC	CASRLGNYGYTF
-	many	TRBV12-3/TRBV12-4	TRBJ1-5	TGTGCCAGCAGTGAACAGAATAGCAATCAGCCCCAGCATTTT	CASSEQNSNQPQHF
-	-	TRBV7-8	TRBJ2-3	TGTGCCAGCAGCTTAGCTCCCCCAGCGACAGCCCACGGCACAGATACGCAGTATTTT	CASSLAPPATAHGTDTQYF
-	few	TRBV24-1	TRBJ2-1	TGTGCCACCGGGGAACCGCGGGTTGAGCAGTTCTTC	CATGEPRVEQFF
TRBD2	-	TRBV7-2	TRBJ2-1	TGTGCCAGCAGCTATCGACTAGCGGGTCAGAGGAATGAGCAGTTCTTC	CASSYRLAGQRNEQFF
TRBD1	many	TRBV28	TRBJ2-3	TGTGCCAGCAGTTCAACGGACAGGGAGCCAGATACGCAGTATTTT	CASSSTDREPDTQYF
-	many	TRBV11-2	TRBJ2-2	TGTGCCAGCAGCTCGGACACCGGGGAGCTGTTTTTT	CASSSDTGELFF
TRBD1	-	TRBV2	TRBJ2-1	TGTGCCAGCAGTAGGGACAGGGGAGGCTACAATGAGCAGTTCTTC	CASSRDRGGYNEQFF
-	many	TRBV6-1	TRBJ2-2	TGTGCCAGCAGTGTTTACAGGGCGAACACCGGGGAGCTGTTTTTT	CASSVYRANTGELFF
-	-	TRBV5-4	TRBJ2-3	TGTGCCAGCAGCTTGGGCTGGGCGGATACGCAGTATTTT	CASSLGWADTQYF
TRBD2	many	TRBV12-3/TRBV12-4	TRBJ2-4	TGTGCCAGCACCCCCAAGCCTAGCGGGGTAGCCAAAAACATTCAGTACTTC	CASTPKPSGVAKNIQYF
-	many	TRBV10-3	TRBJ2-5	TGTGCCATCAGTGAGAGGACGGCCCAAGAGACCCAGTACTTC	CAISERTAQETQYF
TRBD1	many	TRBV27	TRBJ1-3	TGTGCCAGCAGTCCAGCGACAGGGTTGGGAAACACCATATATTTT	CASSPATGLGNTIYF
TRBD1	few	TRBV30	TRBJ1-1	TGTGCCTGGAGTGCAATCTTGGGACAGGAAGCTTTCTTT	CAWSAILGQEAFF
TRBD2	few	TRBV7-9	TRBJ2-1	TGTGCCAGCAGCGATCCTAGCGGGAGCATAATTGATGAGCAGTTCTTC	CASSDPSGSIIDEQFF
-	many	TRBV5-1	TRBJ1-1	TGCGCCAGCAGCTTGGCCGACGTGTACACTGAAGCTTTCTTT	CASSLADVYTEAFF
TRBD1	-	TRBV19	TRBJ1-5	TGTGCCAGTGGGGGACAGGGAGGATTTCAGCCCCAGCATTTT	CASGGQGGFQPQHF
-	many	TRBV30	TRBJ2-5	TGTGCCTGGAACGTGCAGCCTCAAGAGACCCAGTACTTC	CAWNVQPQETQYF
-	few	TRBV30	TRBJ2-3	TGTGCCTGGAGTAACGGGATTAGCACAGATACGCAGTATTTT	CAWSNGISTDTQYF
-	many	TRBV28	TRBJ2-7	TGTGCCAGCAGTTTAACCTTGACGCCTCCGACCTACGAGCAGTACTTC	CASSLTLTPPTYEQYF
TRBD1	many	TRBV12-5	TRBJ1-1	TGTGCTAGTGGTCTCCGACAGGGGATGAACACTGAAGCTTTCTTT	CASGLRQGMNTEAFF
TRBD2	many	TRBV11-2	TRBJ2-7	TGTGCCAGCAGGGGACTAGCGGGAGGGGAATACTCCTACGAGCAGTACTTC	CASRGLAGGEYSYEQYF
-	few	TRBV27	TRBJ2-7	TGTGCCAGCAGCCCCCCAGCACCATACGAGCAGTACTTC	CASSPPAPYEQYF
TRBD2	many	TRBV19	TRBJ2-2	TGTGCCAGTAGTATACAGGGAGGGCCGAAAAGGGAGCTGTTTTTT	CASSIQGGPKRELFF
TRBD2	-	TRBV7-2	TRBJ2-3	TGTGCCAGCAGCCCTCTGACTAGCGGGAGGGCAGATACGCAGTATTTT	CASSPLTSGRADTQYF
-	many	TRBV6-1	TRBJ2-5	TGTGCCAGCAGTGTATACAGGGAACAAGAGACCCAGTACTTC	CASSVYREQETQYF
-	many	TRBV2	TRBJ2-5	TGTGCCAGCAGTGTTTTCGAGACCCAGTACTTC	CASSVFETQYF
TRBD1	many	TRBV5-1	TRBJ2-7	TGCGCCAGCAGCTCAGCCGCAGGACAGGGTTACGAGCAGTACTTC	CASSSAAGQGYEQYF
-	-	TRBV7-6	TRBJ2-7	TGTGCCAGCAGCCCCTTGTTCTCCGCCTGGGAGCAGTACTTC	CASSPLFSAWEQYF
-	many	TRBV7-8	TRBJ1-3	TGTGCCAGCAGCTTAGGAGGCAGCAGCTCTGGAAACACCATATATTTT	CASSLGGSSSGNTIYF
-	-	TRBV6-1	TRBJ2-4	TGTGCCAGCAGTGCCGGGAACATTCAGTACTTC	CASSAGNIQYF
-	many	TRBV2	TRBJ2-5	TGTGCCAGCAGTAAAGGGGACCTCCTACCGCAAGAGACCCAGTACTTC	CASSKGDLLPQETQYF
-	-	TRBV27	TRBJ2-2	TGTGCCAGCAGTTTGATTAGCGATCATAACACCGGGGAGCTGTTTTTT	CASSLISDHNTGELFF
-	few	TRBV4-1	TRBJ2-7	TGCGCCAGCAGCCAAGATTCGGAAAAACGGAGCTACGAGCAGTACTTC	CASSQDSEKRSYEQYF
-	-	TRBV30	TRBJ2-1	TGTGCCTGGAGTGTAATTTCTATTGAGCAGTTCTTC	CAWSVISIEQFF
-	-	TRBV18	TRBJ2-7	TGTGCCAGCTCACCATCAGGGATCCCCTACGAGCAGTACTTC	CASSPSGIPYEQYF
-	-	TRBV12-3/TRBV12-4	TRBJ1-5	TGTGCCAGCAGTGGGGGGGAAGGCAATCAGCCCCAGCATTTT	CASSGGEGNQPQHF
TRBD1	many	TRBV27	TRBJ2-7	TGTGCCAGCACCTCCCTTCCCGGGACAGGGAACGAGCAGTACTTC	CASTSLPGTGNEQYF
-	many	TRBV5-1	TRBJ1-1	TGCGCCAGCACGACAATCCCGAACACTGAAGCTTTCTTT	CASTTIPNTEAFF
TRBD1	-	TRBV4-2	TRBJ1-4	TGTGCCAGCAGCCCCGACAGGGAGGAAAAACTGTTTTTT	CASSPDREEKLFF
TRBD1	-	TRBV20-1	TRBJ1-1	TGCAGTGCTAGAGAACGGACAGGTCGTGAAGCTTTCTTT	CSARERTGREAFF
TRBD2	few	TRBV18	TRBJ2-1	TGTGCCAGCTCACGGGAAAGATTGGGCGGGAGGGCCCTCTACAATGAGCAGTTCTTC	CASSRERLGGRALYNEQFF
TRBD1	few	TRBV4-3	TRBJ1-1	TGCGCCAGCAGCGATAGACAGGGGGCAGAAGCTTTCTTT	CASSDRQGAEAFF
-	many	TRBV3-1	TRBJ1-1	TGTGCCAGCAGCCAAGATCCACTCACTGAAGCTTTCTTT	CASSQDPLTEAFF
-	few	TRBV14	TRBJ1-6	TGTGCCAGCAGCCAATTGAGATCACCCCTCCACTTT	CASSQLRSPLHF
-	few	TRBV10-3	TRBJ1-1	TGTGCCATCAGTGAGTCGAAGGGGGAGCGGACTGAAGCTTTCTTT	CAISESKGERTEAFF
-	-	TRBV28	TRBJ1-4	TGTGCCAGCAGTCACCGACAGGCGGCTAATGAAAAACTGTTTTTT	CASSHRQAANEKLFF
-	-	TRBV14	TRBJ1-1	TGTGCCAGCAGCCGATCCGGGACGGTGAACACTGAAGCTTTCTTT	CASSRSGTVNTEAFF
TRBD2	many	TRBV24-1	TRBJ2-5	TGTGCCACCAGGGCTAGCGGGCCTTGGGAGGAGACCCAGTACTTC	CATRASGPWEETQYF
-	many	TRBV12-3/TRBV12-4	TRBJ2-4	TGTGCCAGCAGTTCAGCGTTAGCCAAAAACATTCAGTACTTC	CASSSALAKNIQYF
-	many	TRBV28	TRBJ1-1	TGTGCCAGCACAGGCGGGAGTAACACTGAAGCTTTCTTT	CASTGGSNTEAFF
TRBD2	-	TRBV2	TRBJ2-1	TGTGCCAGCAGTGAAGCGCCTAGCGGGGGTTACTACAATGAGCAGTTCTTC	CASSEAPSGGYYNEQFF
TRBD1	many	TRBV11-2	TRBJ1-2	TGTGCCAGCAGCCGAACCTTCGACAGGGGGCTTGGCTACACCTTC	CASSRTFDRGLGYTF
-	many	TRBV6-5	TRBJ2-5	TGTGCCAGCAGTTACTCGATTGGACGGGGAGCGGCCCAGTACTTC	CASSYSIGRGAAQYF
TRBD2	few	TRBV24-1	TRBJ2-1	TGTGCCACCAGTGACCCTAGCGGTTACAATGAGCAGTTCTTC	CATSDPSGYNEQFF
TRBD1	-	TRBV4-1	TRBJ1-4	TGCGCCAGCAGCCAAGATAGGTTTGAGTCGGGACAGGGAACAAAACTGTTTTTT	CASSQDRFESGQGTKLFF